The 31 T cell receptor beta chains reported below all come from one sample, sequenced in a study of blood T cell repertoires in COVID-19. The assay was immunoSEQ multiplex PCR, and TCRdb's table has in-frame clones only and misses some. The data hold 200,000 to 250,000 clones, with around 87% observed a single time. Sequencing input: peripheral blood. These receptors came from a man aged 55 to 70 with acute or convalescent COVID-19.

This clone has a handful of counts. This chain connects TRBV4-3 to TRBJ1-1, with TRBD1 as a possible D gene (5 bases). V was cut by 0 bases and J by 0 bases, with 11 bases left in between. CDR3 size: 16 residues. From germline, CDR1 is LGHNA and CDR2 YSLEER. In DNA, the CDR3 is TGCGCCAGCAGCCAAGATCCCAGGGCTATGAACACTGAAGCTTTCTTT. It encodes CASSQDPRAMNTEAFF.

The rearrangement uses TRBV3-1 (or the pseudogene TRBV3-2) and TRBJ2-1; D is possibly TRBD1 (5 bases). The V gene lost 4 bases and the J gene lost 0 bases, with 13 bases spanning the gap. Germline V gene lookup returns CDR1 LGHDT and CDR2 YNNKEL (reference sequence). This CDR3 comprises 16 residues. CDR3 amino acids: CASSRGPTSSYNEQFF. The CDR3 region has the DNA TGTGCCAGCAGCCGGGGCCCTACGAGCTCCTACAATGAGCAGTTCTTC.

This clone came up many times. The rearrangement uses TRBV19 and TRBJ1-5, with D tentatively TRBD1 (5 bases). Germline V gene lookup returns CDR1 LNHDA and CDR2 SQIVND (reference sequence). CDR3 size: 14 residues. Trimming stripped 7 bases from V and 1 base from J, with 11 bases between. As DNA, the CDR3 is TGTGCCAGTAATCACCCAGGGAGCAATCAGCCCCAGCATTTT. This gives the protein CASNHPGSNQPQHF. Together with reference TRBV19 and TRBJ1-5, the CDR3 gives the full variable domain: DGGITQSPKYLFRKEGQNVTLSCEQNLNHDAMYWYRQDPGQGLRLIYYSQIVNDFQKGDIAEGYSVSREKKESFPLTVTSAQKNPTAFYLCASNHPGSNQPQHFGDGTRLSIL.

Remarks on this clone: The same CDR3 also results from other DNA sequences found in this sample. CDR3 sequence: CASSPQGTGNTIYF. For the CDR3, the DNA is TGTGCCAGCTCACCGCAGGGTACGGGAAACACCATATATTTT. This chain uses TRBV18 with TRBJ1-3, with D perhaps TRBD1 (5 bases). The CDR3 has 14 residues. CDR1 and CDR2 (germline): KGHSH, LQKENI. V lost 3 bases and J lost 4, with 10 bases in between.

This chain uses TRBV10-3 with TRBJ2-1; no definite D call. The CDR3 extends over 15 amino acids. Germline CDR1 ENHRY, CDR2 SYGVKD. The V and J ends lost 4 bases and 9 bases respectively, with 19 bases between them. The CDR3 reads CAISATLLGSAEQFF. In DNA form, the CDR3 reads TGTGCCATCAGTGCCACCCTTCTAGGCTCCGCTGAGCAGTTCTTC.

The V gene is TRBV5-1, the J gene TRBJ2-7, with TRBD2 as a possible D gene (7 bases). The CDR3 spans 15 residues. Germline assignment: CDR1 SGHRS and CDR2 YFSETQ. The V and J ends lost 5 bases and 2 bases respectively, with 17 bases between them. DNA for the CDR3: TGCGCCAGCAGACCGGGGTCGGGGGGCCCCTACGAGCAGTACTTC. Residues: CASRPGSGGPYEQYF.

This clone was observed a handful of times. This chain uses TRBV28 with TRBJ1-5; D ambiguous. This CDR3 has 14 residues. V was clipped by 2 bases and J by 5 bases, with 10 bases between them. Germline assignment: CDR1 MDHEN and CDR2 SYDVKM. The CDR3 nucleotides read TGTGCCAGCAGTTTAGAACAGTTGGATCAGCCCCAGCATTTT. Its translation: CASSLEQLDQPQHF.

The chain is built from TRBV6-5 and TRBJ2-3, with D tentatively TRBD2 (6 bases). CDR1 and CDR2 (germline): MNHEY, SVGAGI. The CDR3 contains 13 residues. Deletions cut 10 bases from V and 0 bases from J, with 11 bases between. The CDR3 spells CAIRGTSTDTQYF. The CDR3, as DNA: TGTGCCATCCGGGGGACTAGCACAGATACGCAGTATTTT.

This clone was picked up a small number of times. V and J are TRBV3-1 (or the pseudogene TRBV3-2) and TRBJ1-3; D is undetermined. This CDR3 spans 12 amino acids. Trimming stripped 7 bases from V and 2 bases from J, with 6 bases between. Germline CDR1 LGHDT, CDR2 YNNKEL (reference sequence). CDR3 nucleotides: TGTGCCAGCAAGGAGACTGGAAACACCATATATTTT. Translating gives CASKETGNTIYF.

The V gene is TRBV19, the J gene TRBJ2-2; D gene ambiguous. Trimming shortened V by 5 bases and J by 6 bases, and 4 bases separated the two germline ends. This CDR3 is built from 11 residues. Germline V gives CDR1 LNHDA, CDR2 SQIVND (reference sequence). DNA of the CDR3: TGTGCCAGTAGTCTCCCCGGGGAGCTGTTTTTT. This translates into CASSLPGELFF.

The CDR3, as DNA: TGTGCCAGCACCCAGGACAGGGGGCGGTTAGGGGCCAACGTCCTGACTTTC. It is translated as CASTQDRGRLGANVLTF. The gene calls are TRBV2 and TRBJ2-6; 11 bases fit TRBD1. CDR1 SNHLY and CDR2 FYNNEI come from the germline V gene. J gave up 4 bases and V 7 bases, and 9 bases lay outside the gene matches. The CDR3 contains 17 residues.

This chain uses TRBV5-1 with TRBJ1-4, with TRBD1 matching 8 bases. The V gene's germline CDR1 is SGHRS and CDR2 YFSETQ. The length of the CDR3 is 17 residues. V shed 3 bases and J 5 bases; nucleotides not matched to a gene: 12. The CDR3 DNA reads TGCGCCAGCAGCTCTCAGGGGGCGATCGGTCCAAATGAAAAACTGTTTTTT. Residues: CASSSQGAIGPNEKLFF.

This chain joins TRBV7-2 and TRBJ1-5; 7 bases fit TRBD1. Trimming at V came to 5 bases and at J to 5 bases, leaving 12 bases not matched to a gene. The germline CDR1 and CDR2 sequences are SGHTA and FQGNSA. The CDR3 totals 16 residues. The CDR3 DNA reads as TGTGCCAGCAGCAGCGACAGGGCCTTTAGGGATCAGCCCCAGCATTTT. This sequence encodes CASSSDRAFRDQPQHF.

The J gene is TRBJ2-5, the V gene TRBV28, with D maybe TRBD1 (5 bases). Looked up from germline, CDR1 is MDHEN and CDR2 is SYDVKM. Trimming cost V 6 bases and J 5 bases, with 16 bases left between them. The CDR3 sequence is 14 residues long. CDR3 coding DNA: TGTGCCAGCAGCCTTACAGGACCCCCGGAGACCCAGTACTTC. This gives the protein CASSLTGPPETQYF.

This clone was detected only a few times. CDR3 in amino acids: CASSVGRAGRSYNEQFF. The DNA for the CDR3 is TGTGCCAGCAGCGTAGGACGCGCGGGGCGGTCCTACAATGAGCAGTTCTTC. The rearrangement joins TRBV9 to TRBJ2-1, with a possible D match to TRBD2 (6 bases). The CDR3 runs 17 residues. The V and J ends lost 0 bases and 1 base respectively, with 14 bases between them. Germline V gene lookup returns CDR1 SGDLS and CDR2 YYNGEE.

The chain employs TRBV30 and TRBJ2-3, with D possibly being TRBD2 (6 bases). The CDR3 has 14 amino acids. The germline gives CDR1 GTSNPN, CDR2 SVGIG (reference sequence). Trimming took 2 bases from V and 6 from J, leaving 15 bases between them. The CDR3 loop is CAWSRGGELDTQYF. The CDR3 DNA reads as TGTGCCTGGAGTAGAGGCGGGGAATTGGATACGCAGTATTTT.

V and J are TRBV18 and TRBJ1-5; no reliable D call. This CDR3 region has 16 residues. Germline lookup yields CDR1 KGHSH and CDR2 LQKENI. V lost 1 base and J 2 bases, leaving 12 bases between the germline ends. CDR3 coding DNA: TGTGCCAGCTCACCACTCCACCGGGGTGGCAATCAGCCCCAGCATTTT. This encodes CASSPLHRGGNQPQHF.

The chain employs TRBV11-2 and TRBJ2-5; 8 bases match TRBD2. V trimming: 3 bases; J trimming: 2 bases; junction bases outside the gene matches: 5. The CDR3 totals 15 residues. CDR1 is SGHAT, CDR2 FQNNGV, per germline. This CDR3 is CASSFERGPQETQYF. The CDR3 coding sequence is TGTGCCAGCAGCTTCGAGCGGGGGCCGCAAGAGACCCAGTACTTC.

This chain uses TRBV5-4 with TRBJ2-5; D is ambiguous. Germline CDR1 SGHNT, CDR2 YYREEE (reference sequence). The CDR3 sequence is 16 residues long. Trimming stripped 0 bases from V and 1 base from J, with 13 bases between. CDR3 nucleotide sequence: TGTGCCAGCAGCTTGGATGGTCTGGCGGCCCAAGAGACCCAGTACTTC. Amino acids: CASSLDGLAAQETQYF.

CDR3 DNA sequence: TGTGCCAGCAGTTTCTCGACCTGGGACAGGACCTACGAGCAGTACTTC. This translates into CASSFSTWDRTYEQYF. This chain connects TRBV28 to TRBJ2-7; 8 bases align to TRBD1. The CDR3 contains 16 residues. Germline lookup yields CDR1 MDHEN and CDR2 SYDVKM. J lost 2 bases, V lost 3 bases, and 9 bases had no gene match.

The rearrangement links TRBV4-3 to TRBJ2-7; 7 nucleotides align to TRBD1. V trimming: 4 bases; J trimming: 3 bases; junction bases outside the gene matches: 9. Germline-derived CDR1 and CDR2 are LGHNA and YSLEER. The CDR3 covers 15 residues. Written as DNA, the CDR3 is TGCGCCAGCAGCCGAGCACAGGGGCCCATCTACGAGCAGTACTTC. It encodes CASSRAQGPIYEQYF.

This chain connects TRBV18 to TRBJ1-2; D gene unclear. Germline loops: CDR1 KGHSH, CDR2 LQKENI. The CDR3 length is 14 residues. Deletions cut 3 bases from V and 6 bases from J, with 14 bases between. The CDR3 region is CASSPTGSRDGYTF. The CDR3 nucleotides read TGTGCCAGCTCACCCACCGGGTCGAGGGATGGCTACACCTTC.

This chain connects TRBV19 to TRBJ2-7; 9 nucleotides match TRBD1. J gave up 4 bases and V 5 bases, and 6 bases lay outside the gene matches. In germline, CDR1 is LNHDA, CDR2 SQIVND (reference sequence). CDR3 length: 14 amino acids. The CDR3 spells CASSRRDREYEQYF. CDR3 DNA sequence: TGTGCCAGTAGTCGCCGGGACAGGGAGTACGAGCAGTACTTC.

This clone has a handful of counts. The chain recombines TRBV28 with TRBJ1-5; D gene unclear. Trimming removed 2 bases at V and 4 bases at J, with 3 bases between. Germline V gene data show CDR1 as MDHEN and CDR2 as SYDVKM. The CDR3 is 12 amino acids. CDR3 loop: CASSLINQPQHF. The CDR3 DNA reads TGTGCCAGCAGTTTAATAAATCAGCCCCAGCATTTT. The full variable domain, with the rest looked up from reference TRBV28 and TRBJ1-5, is DVKVTQSSRYLVKRTGEKVFLECVQDMDHENMFWYRQDPGLGLRLIYFSYDVKMKEKGDIPEGYSVSREKKERFSLILESASTNQTSMYLCASSLINQPQHFGDGTRLSIL.

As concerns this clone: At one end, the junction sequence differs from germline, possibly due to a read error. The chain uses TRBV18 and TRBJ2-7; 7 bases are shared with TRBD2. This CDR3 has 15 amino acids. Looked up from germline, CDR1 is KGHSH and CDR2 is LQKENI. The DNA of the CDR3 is TGTGCCAGCTCACCAAGGCGGGGGAGCTCCGACGAGCAGTACTTC. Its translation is CASSPRRGSSDEQYF.

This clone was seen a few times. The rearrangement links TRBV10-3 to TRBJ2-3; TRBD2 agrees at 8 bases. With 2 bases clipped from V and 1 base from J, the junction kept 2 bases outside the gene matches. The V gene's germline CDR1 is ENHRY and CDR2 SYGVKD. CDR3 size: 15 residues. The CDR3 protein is CAISEGRGGTDTQYF. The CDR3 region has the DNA TGTGCCATCAGTGAGGGGCGGGGGGGCACAGATACGCAGTATTTT.

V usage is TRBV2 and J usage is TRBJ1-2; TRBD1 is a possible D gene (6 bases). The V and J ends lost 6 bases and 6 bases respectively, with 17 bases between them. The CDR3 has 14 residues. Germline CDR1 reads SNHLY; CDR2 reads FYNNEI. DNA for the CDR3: TGTGCCAGCAGCCGCCGGACAGAGAGAAATGGCTACACCTTC. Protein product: CASSRRTERNGYTF.

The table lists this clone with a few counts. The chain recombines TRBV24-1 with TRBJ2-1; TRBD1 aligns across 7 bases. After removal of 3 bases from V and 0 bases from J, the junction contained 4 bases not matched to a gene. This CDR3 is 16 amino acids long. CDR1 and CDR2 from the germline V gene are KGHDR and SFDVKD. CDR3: CATSDPQGSSYNEQFF. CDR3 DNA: TGTGCCACCAGTGATCCACAGGGGTCCTCCTACAATGAGCAGTTCTTC.

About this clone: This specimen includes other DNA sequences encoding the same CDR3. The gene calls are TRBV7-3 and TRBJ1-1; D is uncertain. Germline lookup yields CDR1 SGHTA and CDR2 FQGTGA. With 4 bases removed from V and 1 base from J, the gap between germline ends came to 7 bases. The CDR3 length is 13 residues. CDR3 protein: CASSSAANTEAFF. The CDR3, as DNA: TGTGCCAGCAGCTCGGCGGCGAACACTGAAGCTTTCTTT.

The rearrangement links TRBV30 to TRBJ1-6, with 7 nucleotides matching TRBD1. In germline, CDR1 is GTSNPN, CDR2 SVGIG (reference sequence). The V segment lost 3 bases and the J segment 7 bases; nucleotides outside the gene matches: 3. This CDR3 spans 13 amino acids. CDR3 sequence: CAWRDRENSPLHF. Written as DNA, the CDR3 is TGTGCCTGGAGAGACAGGGAAAATTCACCCCTCCACTTT.

The DNA for the CDR3 is TGTGCCTGGAGTGTACGGGGGGGGACCGGGGATCAGCCCCAGCATTTT. Residues: CAWSVRGGTGDQPQHF. The chain combines TRBV30 with TRBJ1-5; D perhaps matches TRBD1 (5 bases). Germline V gene sequence: CDR1 GTSNPN, CDR2 SVGIG (reference sequence). The CDR3 sequence is 16 residues long. Trimming removed 0 bases from V and 5 bases from J, with 17 bases in between.